Shown below are 15 T cell receptor beta chains from a single sample sequenced in a study of blood T cell repertoires in COVID-19. Clones were read by immunoSEQ multiplex PCR, and TCRdb kept only the in-frame ones, dropping some. The repertoire holds 25,000 to 35,000 clones, with roughly nine tenths as singletons. Material: peripheral blood. All receptors come from a man of 80 years or more with acute or convalescent COVID-19.

This chain joins TRBV6-5 and TRBJ1-6, with TRBD1 identical over 8 bases. This CDR3 spans 14 amino acids. J lost 8 bases, V lost 7 bases, and 7 bases had no gene match. Germline loops: CDR1 MNHEY, CDR2 SVGAGI. CDR3 bases: TGTGCCAGCACCCCCCGGACAGGGCATTCACCCCTCCACTTT. It specifies CASTPRTGHSPLHF.

This rearrangement joins TRBV5-6 to TRBJ1-5, with 8 positions matching TRBD1. V shed 0 bases and J 6 bases; nucleotides not matched to a gene: 8. This CDR3 contains 16 residues. The V gene's germline CDR1 is SGHDT and CDR2 YYEEEE. The CDR3 nucleotides read TGTGCCAGCAGCTTGGCGGCAGGGGGCGAAGGTCAGCCCCAGCATTTT. Translating it yields CASSLAAGGEGQPQHF.

This chain connects TRBV7-2 to TRBJ1-1; D not resolved. Germline CDR1 reads SGHTA; CDR2 reads FQGNSA. This CDR3 is built from 13 residues. V shed 1 base and J shed 7 bases, with 10 bases lying between them. In DNA form, the CDR3 reads TGTGCCAGCAGCTTAGAACTTTCTCTTGAAGCTTTCTTT. It specifies CASSLELSLEAFF.

This chain connects TRBV15 to TRBJ1-4; D ambiguous. The length of the CDR3 is 14 residues. Germline V gene lookup returns CDR1 LNHNV and CDR2 YYDKDF (reference sequence). With 3 bases removed from V and 5 bases from J, the gap between germline ends came to 10 bases. CDR3: CATSRNSGNEKLFF. DNA for the CDR3: TGTGCCACCAGCAGGAATTCGGGGAATGAAAAACTGTTTTTT.

This sequence joins TRBV10-1 and TRBJ1-1; TRBD1 might be the D (5 bases). The length of the CDR3 is 13 residues. The V gene lost 4 bases and the J gene lost 5 bases, with 11 bases spanning the gap. Germline V gene sequence: CDR1 WNHNN, CDR2 SYGVQD (reference sequence). CDR3 DNA: TGCGCCAGCAGTGGGGGGGTGTGGACTGAAGCTTTCTTT. This gives the protein CASSGGVWTEAFF.

The chain employs TRBV7-3 and TRBJ2-1; weak D call: TRBD2 (5 bases). The germline V gene encodes CDR1 SGHTA and CDR2 FQGTGA. Trimming cost V 4 bases and J 5 bases, with 15 bases left between them. This CDR3 has 15 amino acids. The CDR3 bases are TGTGCCAGCAGCTCTGGGCTACGAGGGCACAATGAGCAGTTCTTC. This encodes CASSSGLRGHNEQFF.

The CDR3 DNA is TGTGCCAGCAGCTTAGTGTTCGGACAGTCTGATAATTCACCCCTCCACTTT. It codes for CASSLVFGQSDNSPLHF. The chain couples TRBV7-9 to TRBJ1-6, with D maybe TRBD1 (6 bases). Germline V lookup: CDR1 SEHNR, CDR2 FQNEAQ (reference sequence). V was shortened by 1 base and J by 5 bases, with 15 bases between the two germline ends. CDR3 length: 17 residues.

The chain employs TRBV3-1 (or the pseudogene TRBV3-2) and TRBJ2-7, with a tentative D call TRBD1 (6 bases). Trimming cost V 5 bases and J 2 bases, with 13 bases left between them. Germline assignment: CDR1 LGHDT and CDR2 YNNKEL (reference sequence). This CDR3 region has 14 residues. CDR3 sequence (DNA): TGTGCCAGCAGCTTACAGGGTGGGGCCTACGAGCAGTACTTC. Protein product: CASSLQGGAYEQYF.

The chain is built from TRBV6-6 and TRBJ2-7; 8 bases fit TRBD2. The germline V gene has CDR1 MNHNY and CDR2 SVGAGI (reference sequence). V was clipped by 5 bases and J by 2 bases; unmatched bases: 2. The CDR3 sequence is 13 residues long. CDR3 in amino acids: CASSNGGAYEQYF. CDR3 coding DNA: TGTGCCAGCAGTAACGGGGGGGCCTACGAGCAGTACTTC.

About this clone: Relative to the germline gene, one junction end is altered; a read error may explain this. The rearrangement links TRBV29-1 to TRBJ2-7; D is possibly TRBD1 (8 bases). The CDR3 has 12 amino acids. Per the germline V gene, CDR1 is SQVTM and CDR2 is ANQGSEA. CDR3 DNA: TGCAGCGCTGAACACAGGGGGGGCGAGCAGTACTTC. Amino acid sequence: CSAEHRGGEQYF.

This chain connects TRBV18 to TRBJ2-2, with 12 bases that match TRBD1. The CDR3 is 17 residues long. Germline lookup yields CDR1 KGHSH and CDR2 LQKENI. The V segment lost 3 bases and the J segment 3 bases; nucleotides outside the gene matches: 5. CDR3 in amino acids: CASSPPGTGGYTGELFF. For the CDR3, the DNA is TGTGCCAGCTCACCTCCAGGGACAGGGGGCTACACCGGGGAGCTGTTTTTT.

This chain connects TRBV7-3 to TRBJ2-3; 10 nucleotides match TRBD2. Germline V gene data show CDR1 as SGHTA and CDR2 as FQGTGA. The trim removed 5 bases at V and 3 bases at J, leaving 8 bases unmatched. There are 16 residues in the CDR3. In DNA form, the CDR3 reads TGTGCCAGCAGCGTCCCCCTACTAGCGGGAACAGATACGCAGTATTTT. Translation: CASSVPLLAGTDTQYF.

This clone appeared a few times. The chain combines TRBV18 with TRBJ2-2, with D perhaps TRBD1 (5 bases). Deletions cut 2 bases from V and 5 bases from J, with 6 bases between. Germline loops: CDR1 KGHSH, CDR2 LQKENI. The CDR3 sequence is 13 residues long. CDR3 in DNA: TGTGCCAGCTCACCAAGGGGAACCGGGGAGCTGTTTTTT. As protein: CASSPRGTGELFF.

The J gene is TRBJ2-1, the V gene TRBV7-8; TRBD2 matches at 7 bases. V lost 1 base, J lost 2 bases, and 5 bases stayed unmatched. The length of the CDR3 is 16 residues. The germline V gene has CDR1 SGHVS and CDR2 FQNEAQ. The CDR3 region has the DNA TGTGCCAGCAGCTTAGGGGGGGGGAGCCCCTACAATGAGCAGTTCTTC. This sequence encodes CASSLGGGSPYNEQFF. The variable domain in full, completed from reference TRBV7-8 and TRBJ2-1, reads GAGVSQSPRYKVAKRGQDVALRCDPISGHVSLFWYQQALGQGPEFLTYFQNEAQLDKSGLPSDRFFAERPEGSVSTLKIQRTQQEDSAVYLCASSLGGGSPYNEQFFGPGTRLTVL.

The chain combines TRBV6-5 with TRBJ2-1; D gene ambiguous. The CDR3 loop spans 15 amino acids. Per the germline V gene, CDR1 is MNHEY and CDR2 is SVGAGI. The germline V and J ends were trimmed by 8 bases and 0 bases, with 14 bases remaining between them. CDR3 DNA sequence: TGTGCCAGCTCCCGGTCGTCGGGCTCCTACAATGAGCAGTTCTTC. Encoded protein: CASSRSSGSYNEQFF.